The source of this T cell receptor (beta chain) is a study of beta chain features in type 1 diabetes. Per donor, one heparinised blood draw averaged approximately 120 mL. By way of CD45RO/CCR7/CD25/CD127/CD95/CD27, the CD4+ regulatory, stem cell-like memory, central memory and naive cells were sorted. cDNA synthesis used the whole RNA isolate, giving expressed TCRB sequences. Sequencing used immunoSEQ multiplex PCR; TCRdb keeps in-frame clones, though not all of them. The sample includes some 150,000 clones, 9% to 10% of them seen just once. Germline V gene lookup returns CDR1 MRHNA and CDR2 SNTAGT. Losses at the gene ends were 8 bases for V and 0 bases for J; bases not matched to a gene: 15. The CDR3 loop spans 18 amino acids.

This clonotype was obtained from a woman between 40 and 50 years old in good health. The V call is TRBV6-4, the J call TRBJ2-4; 8 positions match TRBD1. Sample: central memory CD4+ T cells from blood. The CDR3 bases are TGTGCCAGCGTCGGACAGGGCCGCTTTCGGCTAGCCAAAAACATTCAGTACTTC. It is translated as CASVGQGRFRLAKNIQYF.